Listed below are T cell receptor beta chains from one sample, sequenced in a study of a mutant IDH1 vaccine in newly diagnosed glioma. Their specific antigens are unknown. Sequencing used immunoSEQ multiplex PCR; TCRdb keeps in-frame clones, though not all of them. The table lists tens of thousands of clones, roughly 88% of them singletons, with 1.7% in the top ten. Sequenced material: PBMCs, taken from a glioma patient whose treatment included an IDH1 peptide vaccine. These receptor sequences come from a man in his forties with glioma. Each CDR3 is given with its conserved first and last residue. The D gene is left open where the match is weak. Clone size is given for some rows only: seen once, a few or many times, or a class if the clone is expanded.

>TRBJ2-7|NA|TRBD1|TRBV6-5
CASSRQGQYEQYF
TGTGCCAGCAGTCGACAGGGACAATACGAGCAGTACTTC
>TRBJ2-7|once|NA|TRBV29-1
CSVVFRNYEQYF
TGCAGCGTTGTTTTCAGGAACTACGAGCAGTACTTC
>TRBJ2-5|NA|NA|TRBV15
CAIGRDGETQYF
TGTGCCATCGGGCGGGACGGGGAGACCCAGTACTTC
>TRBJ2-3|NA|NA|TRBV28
CASSTQGGADTQYF
TGTGCCAGCAGTACCCAGGGGGGCGCAGATACGCAGTATTTT
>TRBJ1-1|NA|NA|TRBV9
CASSVGEGTNTEAFF
TGTGCCAGCAGCGTAGGGGAGGGGACGAACACTGAAGCTTTCTTT
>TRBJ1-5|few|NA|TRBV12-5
CASGLVLRRGTFNQPQHF
TGTGCTAGTGGTTTGGTACTTCGGCGGGGCACGTTCAATCAGCCCCAGCATTTT
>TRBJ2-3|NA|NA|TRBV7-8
CASSLNPGESTDTQYF
TGTGCCAGCAGCCTTAACCCCGGGGAGAGCACAGATACGCAGTATTTT
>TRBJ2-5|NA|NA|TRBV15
CATSRSNEGYETQYF
TGTGCCACCAGCAGATCAAATGAGGGGTACGAGACCCAGTACTTC
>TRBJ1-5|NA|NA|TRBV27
CASSGGLRGQPQHF
TGTGCCAGCAGTGGCGGACTGAGGGGTCAGCCCCAGCATTTT
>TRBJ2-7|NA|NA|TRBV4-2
CASSQDIVDRWYEQYF
TGTGCCAGCAGCCAAGATATAGTGGACAGATGGTACGAGCAGTACTTC
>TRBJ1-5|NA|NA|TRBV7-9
CASSRQRDQPQHF
TGTGCCAGCAGCCGCCAGAGAGATCAGCCCCAGCATTTT
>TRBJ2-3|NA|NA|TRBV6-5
CASSYNRISTDTQYF
TGTGCCAGCAGTTATAATCGGATCAGCACAGATACGCAGTATTTT
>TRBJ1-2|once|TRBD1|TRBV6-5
CASSYQRDSSNYGYTF
TGTGCCAGCAGTTACCAAAGGGACAGTTCTAACTATGGCTACACCTTC
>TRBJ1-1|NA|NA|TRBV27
CASSLLGSSTEAFF
TGTGCCAGCAGTTTGTTAGGTTCGAGTACTGAAGCTTTCTTT
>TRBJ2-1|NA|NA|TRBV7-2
CASSLTAVSNNEQFF
TGTGCCAGCAGCCTTACGGCAGTGTCCAACAATGAGCAGTTCTTC
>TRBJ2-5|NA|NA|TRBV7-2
CASSQRQTQYF
TGTGCCAGCAGCCAACGGCAGACCCAGTACTTC
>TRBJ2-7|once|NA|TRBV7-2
CASSLVLAGPYEQYF
TGTGCCAGCAGCTTAGTTTTAGCCGGACCCTACGAGCAGTACTTC
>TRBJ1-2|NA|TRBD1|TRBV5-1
CASSYGQANYGYTF
TGCGCCAGCAGCTACGGACAGGCGAACTATGGCTACACCTTC
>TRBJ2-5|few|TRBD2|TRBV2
CASSEARLAGGRGETQYF
TGTGCCAGCAGTGAAGCGAGGCTAGCGGGAGGGCGGGGAGAGACCCAGTACTTC
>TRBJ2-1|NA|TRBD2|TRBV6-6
CASSYPTSRGNEQFF
TGTGCCAGCAGTTACCCGACTAGCCGAGGGAATGAGCAGTTCTTC
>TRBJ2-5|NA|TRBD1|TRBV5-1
CASSLTGGAGETQYF
TGCGCCAGCAGCTTGACAGGGGGCGCGGGGGAGACCCAGTACTTC
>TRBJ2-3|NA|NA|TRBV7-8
CASSLESRATDTQYF
TGTGCCAGCAGCTTAGAGTCGCGGGCCACAGATACGCAGTATTTT
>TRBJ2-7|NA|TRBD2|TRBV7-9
CASSPRLAGLYEQYF
TGTGCCAGCAGCCCCCGACTAGCGGGGCTCTACGAGCAGTACTTC
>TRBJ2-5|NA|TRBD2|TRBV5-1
CASSRSEGGYETQYF
TGCGCCAGCAGCCGGTCGGAGGGAGGGTATGAGACCCAGTACTTC
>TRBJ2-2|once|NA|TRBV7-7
CASSSAWNTGELFF
TGTGCTAGCAGCTCCGCTTGGAACACCGGGGAGCTGTTTTTT
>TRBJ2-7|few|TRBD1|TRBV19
CASSLKGAGVHEQYF
TGTGCCAGTAGCCTTAAGGGGGCAGGTGTGCACGAGCAGTACTTC
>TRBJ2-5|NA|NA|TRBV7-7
CASSSGGLRGETQYF
TGTGCCAGCAGCTCAGGTGGACTCCGGGGGGAGACCCAGTACTTC
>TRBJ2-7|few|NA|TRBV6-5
CASSYSSGSEQYF
TGTGCCAGCAGTTACTCGAGTGGCTCCGAGCAGTACTTC
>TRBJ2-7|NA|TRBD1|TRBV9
CASSVGGTGGGEQYF
TGTGCCAGCAGCGTAGGGGGGACAGGGGGAGGCGAGCAGTACTTC
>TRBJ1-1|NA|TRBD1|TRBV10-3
CAISDPGQKNTEAFF
TGTGCCATCAGTGATCCGGGACAGAAGAACACTGAAGCTTTCTTT
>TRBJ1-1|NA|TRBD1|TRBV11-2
CASSLVRTGGAFF
TGTGCCAGCAGCTTAGTGAGGACAGGGGGAGCTTTCTTT
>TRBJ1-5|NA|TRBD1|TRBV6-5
CASSYTTGSDQPQHF
TGTGCCAGCAGTTACACGACAGGGTCCGATCAGCCCCAGCATTTT
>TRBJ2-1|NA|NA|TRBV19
CASKALAQVHEQFF
TGTGCCAGTAAGGCACTAGCCCAAGTCCATGAGCAGTTCTTC
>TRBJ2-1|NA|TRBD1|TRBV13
CASSSTGTGFYNEQFF
TGTGCCAGCAGCTCAACCGGGACAGGGTTTTACAATGAGCAGTTCTTC
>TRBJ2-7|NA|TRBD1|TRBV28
CASSFASGGGDEQYF
TGTGCCAGCAGTTTCGCTTCAGGGGGCGGAGACGAGCAGTACTTC
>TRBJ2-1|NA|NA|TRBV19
CASSMVRADSYNEQFF
TGTGCCAGTAGTATGGTCCGAGCCGACTCCTACAATGAGCAGTTCTTC
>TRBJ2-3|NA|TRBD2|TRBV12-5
CASGLGLAGADTQYF
TGTGCTAGTGGTTTGGGACTAGCGGGAGCAGATACGCAGTATTTT
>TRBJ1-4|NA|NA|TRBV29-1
CSVLPNIATNEKLFF
TGCAGCGTTCTTCCGAATATTGCAACTAATGAAAAACTGTTTTTT
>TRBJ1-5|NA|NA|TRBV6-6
CASSPDKNQPQHF
TGTGCCAGCAGCCCGGACAAGAATCAGCCCCAGCATTTT
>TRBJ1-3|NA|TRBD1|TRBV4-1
CASSQGGTAGNTIYF
TGCGCCAGCAGCCAAGGGGGGACAGCTGGAAACACCATATATTTT
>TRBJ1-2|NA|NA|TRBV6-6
CASREGGGSYGYTF
TGTGCCAGCAGGGAAGGAGGGGGTTCCTATGGCTACACCTTC
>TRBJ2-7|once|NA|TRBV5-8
CASSLGHASSYEQYF
TGTGCCAGCAGCTTAGGACACGCCAGCTCCTACGAGCAGTACTTC
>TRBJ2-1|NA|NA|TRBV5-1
CASSLKPDYNEQFF
TGCGCCAGCAGCCTAAAACCGGACTACAATGAGCAGTTCTTC
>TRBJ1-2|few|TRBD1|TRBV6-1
CASSGFRQGRESYTF
TGTGCCAGCAGTGGGTTCCGACAGGGAAGAGAAAGCTACACCTTC